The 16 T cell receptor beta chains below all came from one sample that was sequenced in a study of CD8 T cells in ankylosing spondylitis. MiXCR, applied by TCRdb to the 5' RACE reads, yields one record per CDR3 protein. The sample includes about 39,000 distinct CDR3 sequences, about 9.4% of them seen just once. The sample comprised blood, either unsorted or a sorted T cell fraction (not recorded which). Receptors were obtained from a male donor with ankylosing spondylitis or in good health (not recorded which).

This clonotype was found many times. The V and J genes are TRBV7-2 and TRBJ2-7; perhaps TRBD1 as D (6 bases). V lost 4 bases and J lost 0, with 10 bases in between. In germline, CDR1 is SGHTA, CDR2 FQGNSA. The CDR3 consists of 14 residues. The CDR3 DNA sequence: TGTGCCAGCAGCTCCACAGGGAGCTCCTACGAGCAGTACTTC. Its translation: CASSSTGSSYEQYF. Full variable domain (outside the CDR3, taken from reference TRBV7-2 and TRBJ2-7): GAGVSQSPSNKVTEKGKDVELRCDPISGHTALYWYRQSLGQGLEFLIYFQGNSAPDKSGLPSDRFSAERTGGSVSTLTIQRTQQEDSAVYLCASSSTGSSYEQYFGPGTRLTVT.

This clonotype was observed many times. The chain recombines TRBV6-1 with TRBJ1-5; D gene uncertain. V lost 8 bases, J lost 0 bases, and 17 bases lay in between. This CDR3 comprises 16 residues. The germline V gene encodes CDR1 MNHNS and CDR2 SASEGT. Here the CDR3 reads CASSDRVVTSNQPQHF. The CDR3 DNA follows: TGTGCCAGCTCCGATAGAGTAGTTACTAGCAATCAGCCCCAGCATTTT.

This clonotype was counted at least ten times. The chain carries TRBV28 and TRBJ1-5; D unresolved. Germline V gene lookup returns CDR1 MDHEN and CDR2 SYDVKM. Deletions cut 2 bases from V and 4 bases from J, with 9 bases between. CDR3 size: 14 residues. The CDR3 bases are TGTGCCAGCAGTTTAACCACAAGAAATCAGCCCCAGCATTTT. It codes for CASSLTTRNQPQHF.

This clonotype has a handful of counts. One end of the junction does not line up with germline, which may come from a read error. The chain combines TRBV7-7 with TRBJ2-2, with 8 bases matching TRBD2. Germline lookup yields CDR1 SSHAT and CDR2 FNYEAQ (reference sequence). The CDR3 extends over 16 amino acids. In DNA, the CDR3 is TGTGCTAGCATGGGGGCGGGAGGAATAGACACCGGGGAGCTGTTTTTT. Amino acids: CASMGAGGIDTGELFF.

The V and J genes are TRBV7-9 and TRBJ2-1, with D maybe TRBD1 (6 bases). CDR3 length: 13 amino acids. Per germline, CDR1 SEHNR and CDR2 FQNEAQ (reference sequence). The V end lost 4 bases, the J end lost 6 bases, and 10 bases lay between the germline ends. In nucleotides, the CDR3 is TGTGCCAGCAGCTACGGACAGTTCAATGAGCAGTTCTTC. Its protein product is CASSYGQFNEQFF.

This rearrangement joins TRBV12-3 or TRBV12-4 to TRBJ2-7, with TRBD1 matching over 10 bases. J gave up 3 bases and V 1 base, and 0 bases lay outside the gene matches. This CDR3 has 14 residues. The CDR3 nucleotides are TGTGCCAGCAGTTTAGGGGACAGGGGCTACGAGCAGTACTTC. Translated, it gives CASSLGDRGYEQYF.

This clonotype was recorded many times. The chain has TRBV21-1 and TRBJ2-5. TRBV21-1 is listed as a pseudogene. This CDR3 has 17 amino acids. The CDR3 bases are TGTGCCAGCAGCAAAAACCTACCTTGGAAATACCGGGAGACCCAGTACTTC. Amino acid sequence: CASSKNLPWKYRETQYF.

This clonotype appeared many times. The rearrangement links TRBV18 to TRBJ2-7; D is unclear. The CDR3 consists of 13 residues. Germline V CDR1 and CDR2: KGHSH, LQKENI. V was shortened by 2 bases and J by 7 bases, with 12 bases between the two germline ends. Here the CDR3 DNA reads TGTGCCAGCTCACCATCGGATTATGGGGAGCAGTACTTC. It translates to CASSPSDYGEQYF.

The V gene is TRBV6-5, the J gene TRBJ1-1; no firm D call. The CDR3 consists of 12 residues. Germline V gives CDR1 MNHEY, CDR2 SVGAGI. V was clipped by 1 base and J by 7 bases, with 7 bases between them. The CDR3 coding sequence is TGTGCCAGCAGTTACTATGGCAATGAAGCTTTCTTT. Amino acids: CASSYYGNEAFF.

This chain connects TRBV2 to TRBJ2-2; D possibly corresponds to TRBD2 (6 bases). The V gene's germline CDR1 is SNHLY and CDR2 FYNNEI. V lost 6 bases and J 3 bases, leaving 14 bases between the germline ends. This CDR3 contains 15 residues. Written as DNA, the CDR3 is TGTGCCAGCAGGGTTGGCGGGGCACACACCGGGGAGCTGTTTTTT. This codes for CASRVGGAHTGELFF.

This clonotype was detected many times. CDR3 sequence: CASSFLAGYNEQFF. The CDR3 DNA is TGTGCCAGCAGCTTTCTAGCGGGGTACAATGAGCAGTTCTTC. The chain joins TRBV5-6 to TRBJ2-1; 9 bases agree with TRBD2. The CDR3 totals 14 residues. V trimming: 2 bases; J trimming: 4 bases; junction bases outside the gene matches: 1. Germline CDR1 and CDR2: SGHDT and YYEEEE.

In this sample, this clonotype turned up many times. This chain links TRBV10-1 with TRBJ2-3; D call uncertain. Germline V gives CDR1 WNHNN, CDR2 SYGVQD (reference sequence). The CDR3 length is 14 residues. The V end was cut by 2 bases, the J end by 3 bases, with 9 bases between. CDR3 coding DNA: TGCGCCAGCAGTGAGGCCCGAATTACAGATACGCAGTATTTT. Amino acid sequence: CASSEARITDTQYF.

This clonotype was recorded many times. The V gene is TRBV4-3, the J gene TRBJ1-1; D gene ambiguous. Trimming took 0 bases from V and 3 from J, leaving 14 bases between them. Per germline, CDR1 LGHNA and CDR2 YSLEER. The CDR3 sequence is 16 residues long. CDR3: CASSQERSPLHTEAFF. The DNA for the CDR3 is TGCGCCAGCAGCCAAGAAAGGAGTCCCCTGCACACTGAAGCTTTCTTT.

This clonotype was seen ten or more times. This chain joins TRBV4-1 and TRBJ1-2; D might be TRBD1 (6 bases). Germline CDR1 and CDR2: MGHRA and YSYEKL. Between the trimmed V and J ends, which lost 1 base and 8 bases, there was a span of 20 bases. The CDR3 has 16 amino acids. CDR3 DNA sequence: TGCGCCAGCAGCCAAGGACAGGACGGGCCTGCCCGGGGCTACACCTTC. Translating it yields CASSQGQDGPARGYTF.

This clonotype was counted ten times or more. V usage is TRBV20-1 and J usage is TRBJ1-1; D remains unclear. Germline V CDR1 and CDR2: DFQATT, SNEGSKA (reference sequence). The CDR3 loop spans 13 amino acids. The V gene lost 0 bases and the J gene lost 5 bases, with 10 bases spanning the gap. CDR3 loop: CSARDLAGTEAFF. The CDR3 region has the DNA TGCAGTGCTAGAGATCTGGCGGGGACTGAAGCTTTCTTT.

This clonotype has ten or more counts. This CDR3 reads CASSPADDGTGELFF. In nucleotides, the CDR3 is TGTGCCAGCTCACCTGCGGATGACGGCACCGGGGAGCTGTTTTTT. The chain has TRBV18 and TRBJ2-2; unclear D gene. The V end was cut by 3 bases, the J end by 4 bases, with 12 bases between. Germline CDR1 is KGHSH and CDR2 is LQKENI. The CDR3 length is 15 residues.